This T cell receptor (beta chain) was obtained from a study of T cell responses to AZD1222 COVID-19 vaccine. TCRdb's table, derived via immunoSEQ multiplex PCR, lists solely in-frame clones and lacks some. The repertoire holds approximately 75,000 clones, roughly 84% seen once, with more than 15% in the top ten. The J segment lost 4 bases and the V segment lost 4 bases, leaving 8 bases of the junction unmatched. Germline V gene lookup returns CDR1 MDHEN and CDR2 SYDVKM. This CDR3 contains 15 residues. This sample comprised peripheral blood, obtained 28 days after the second AZD1222 dose. This chain links TRBV28 with TRBJ2-7; 9 nucleotides match TRBD1. The sequence was collected from an adult who received the AZD1222 COVID-19 vaccine. The CDR3 sequence: CASSSPGQGKYEQYF. The CDR3 DNA sequence: TGTGCCAGCAGTTCCCCTGGACAGGGGAAATACGAGCAGTACTTC. The variable domain in full, with the rest retrieved from reference TRBV28 and TRBJ2-7, is DVKVTQSSRYLVKRTGEKVFLECVQDMDHENMFWYRQDPGLGLRLIYFSYDVKMKEKGDIPEGYSVSREKKERFSLILESASTNQTSMYLCASSSPGQGKYEQYFGPGTRLTVT.